This TCR beta chain was sequenced in a study of read filtering for tumor transcriptome and immune sequencing. The library was built from roughly 400 ng RNA with molecular barcoded adaptors for alpha/delta and beta/gamma chains. TCRdb recomputed calls from the reads with MiXCR, one row per CDR3 protein. The sample yields around 130,000 distinct CDR3 sequences, 13% seen once. This CDR3 contains 14 residues. Germline trimming cut 5 bases from V and 2 bases from J; bases unmatched to any gene: 3. Germline loops: CDR1 LGHNA, CDR2 YNFKEQ. This clonotype was seen ten or more times. This rearrangement joins TRBV4-2 to TRBJ1-5, with TRBD1 identical over 7 bases. Sequenced: a population of CD138-negative cells sorted from bone marrow. The sequence came from a donor at least 40 years old with multiple myeloma. The CDR3 nucleotides are TGTGCCAGCAGCGACAGGGTACGCAATCAGCCCCAGCATTTT. It specifies CASSDRVRNQPQHF.